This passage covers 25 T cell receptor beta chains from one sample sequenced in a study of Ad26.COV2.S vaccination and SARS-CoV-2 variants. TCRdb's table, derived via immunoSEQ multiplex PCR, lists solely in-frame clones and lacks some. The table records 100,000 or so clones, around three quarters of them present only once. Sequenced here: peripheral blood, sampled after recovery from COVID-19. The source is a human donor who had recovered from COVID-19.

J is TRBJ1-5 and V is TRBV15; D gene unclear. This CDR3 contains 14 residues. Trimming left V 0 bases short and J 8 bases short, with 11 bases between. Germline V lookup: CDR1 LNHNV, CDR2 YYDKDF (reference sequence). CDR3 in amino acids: CATSRDVALEPQHF. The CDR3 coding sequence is TGTGCCACCAGCAGAGATGTGGCCCTTGAGCCCCAGCATTTT.

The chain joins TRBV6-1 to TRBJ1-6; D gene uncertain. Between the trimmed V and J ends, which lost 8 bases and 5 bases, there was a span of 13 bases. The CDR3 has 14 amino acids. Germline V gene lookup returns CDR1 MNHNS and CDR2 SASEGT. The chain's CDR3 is CASEQSMDNSPLHF. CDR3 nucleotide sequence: TGTGCCAGCGAACAGAGTATGGATAATTCACCCCTCCACTTT.

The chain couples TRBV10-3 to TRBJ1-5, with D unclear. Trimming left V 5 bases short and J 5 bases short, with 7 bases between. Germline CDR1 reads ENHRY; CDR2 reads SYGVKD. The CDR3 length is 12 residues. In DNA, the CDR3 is TGTGCCATCAGTTCAGACTATCAGCCCCAGCATTTT. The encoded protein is CAISSDYQPQHF.

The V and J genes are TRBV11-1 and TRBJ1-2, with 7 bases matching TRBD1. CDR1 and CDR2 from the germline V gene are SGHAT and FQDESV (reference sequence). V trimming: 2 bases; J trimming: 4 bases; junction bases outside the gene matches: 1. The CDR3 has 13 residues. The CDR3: CASSLNRGYGYTF. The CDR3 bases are TGTGCCAGCAGCTTAAACAGGGGCTATGGCTACACCTTC.

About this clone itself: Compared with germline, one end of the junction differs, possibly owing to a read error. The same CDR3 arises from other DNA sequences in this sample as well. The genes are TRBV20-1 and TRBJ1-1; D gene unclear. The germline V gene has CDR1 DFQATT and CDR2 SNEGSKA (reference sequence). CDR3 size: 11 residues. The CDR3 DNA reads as TGCAGTGCTCGAGAGAACACTGAAGCTTTCTTT. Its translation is CSARENTEAFF.

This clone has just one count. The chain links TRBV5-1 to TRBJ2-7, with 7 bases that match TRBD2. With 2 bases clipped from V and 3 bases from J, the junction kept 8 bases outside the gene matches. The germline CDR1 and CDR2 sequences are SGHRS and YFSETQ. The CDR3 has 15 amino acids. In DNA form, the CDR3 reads TGCGCCAGCAGCTTAGGTCCAGCGGGGATCTACGAGCAGTACTTC. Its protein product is CASSLGPAGIYEQYF.

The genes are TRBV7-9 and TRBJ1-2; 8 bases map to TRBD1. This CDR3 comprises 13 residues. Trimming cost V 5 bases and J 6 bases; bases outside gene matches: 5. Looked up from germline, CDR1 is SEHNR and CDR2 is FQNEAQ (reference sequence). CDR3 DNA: TGTGCCAGCAGCACGGCAGGGGGCAATGGCTACACCTTC. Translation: CASSTAGGNGYTF.

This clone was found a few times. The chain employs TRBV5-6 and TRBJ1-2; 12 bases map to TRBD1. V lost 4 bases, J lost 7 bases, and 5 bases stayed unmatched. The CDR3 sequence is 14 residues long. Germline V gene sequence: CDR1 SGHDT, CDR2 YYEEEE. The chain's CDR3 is CASSGTGGPTGYTF. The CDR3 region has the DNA TGTGCCAGCAGCGGGACAGGGGGCCCCACTGGCTACACCTTC. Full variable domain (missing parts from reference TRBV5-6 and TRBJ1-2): DAGVTQSPTHLIKTRGQQVTLRCSPKSGHDTVSWYQQALGQGPQFIFQYYEEEERQRGNFPDRFSGHQFPNYSSELNVNALLLGDSALYLCASSGTGGPTGYTFGSGTRLTVV.

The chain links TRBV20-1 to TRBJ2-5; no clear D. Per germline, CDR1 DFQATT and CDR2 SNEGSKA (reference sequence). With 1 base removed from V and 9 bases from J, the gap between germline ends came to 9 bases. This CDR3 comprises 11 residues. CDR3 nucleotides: TGCAGTGCTAGAGGTGGAGCGTCCCAGTACTTC. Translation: CSARGGASQYF.

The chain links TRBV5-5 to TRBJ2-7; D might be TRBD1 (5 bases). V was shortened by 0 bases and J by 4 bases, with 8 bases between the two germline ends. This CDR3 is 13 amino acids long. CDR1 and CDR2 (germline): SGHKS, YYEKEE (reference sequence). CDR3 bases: TGTGCCAGCAGCTTGGGACAGTTTTACGAGCAGTACTTC. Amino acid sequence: CASSLGQFYEQYF.

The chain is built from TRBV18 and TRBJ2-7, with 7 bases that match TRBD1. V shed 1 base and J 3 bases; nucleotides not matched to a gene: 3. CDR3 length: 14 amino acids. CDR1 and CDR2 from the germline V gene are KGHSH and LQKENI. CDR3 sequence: CASSPRDSDYEQYF. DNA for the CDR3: TGTGCCAGCTCACCACGGGACAGCGACTACGAGCAGTACTTC. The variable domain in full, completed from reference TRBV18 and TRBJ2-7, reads NAGVMQNPRHLVRRRGQEARLRCSPMKGHSHVYWYRQLPEEGLKFMVYLQKENIIDESGMPKERFSAEFPKEGPSILRIQQVVRGDSAAYFCASSPRDSDYEQYFGPGTRLTVT.

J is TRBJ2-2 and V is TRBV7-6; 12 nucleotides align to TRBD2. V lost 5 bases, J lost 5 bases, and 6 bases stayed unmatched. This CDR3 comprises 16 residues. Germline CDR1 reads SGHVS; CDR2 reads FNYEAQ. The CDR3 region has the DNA TGTGCCAGCAGCCCGCGGGGGACTAGCGGGACCGGGGAGCTGTTTTTT. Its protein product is CASSPRGTSGTGELFF.

The CDR3 protein is CASSLGQSTDTQYF. The CDR3 nucleotides read TGCGCCAGCAGCCTGGGACAGAGCACAGATACGCAGTATTTT. The V gene is TRBV5-1, the J gene TRBJ2-3; 7 bases are a match to TRBD1. V lost 4 bases and J lost 0; bases outside the gene matches: 2. The CDR3 runs to 14 residues. Per germline, CDR1 SGHRS and CDR2 YFSETQ.

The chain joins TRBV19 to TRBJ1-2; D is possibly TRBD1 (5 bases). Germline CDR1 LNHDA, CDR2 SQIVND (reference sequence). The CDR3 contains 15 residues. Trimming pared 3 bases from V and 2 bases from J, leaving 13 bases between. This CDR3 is CASSITPQGNYGYTF. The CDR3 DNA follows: TGTGCCAGTAGTATCACCCCCCAGGGCAACTATGGCTACACCTTC.

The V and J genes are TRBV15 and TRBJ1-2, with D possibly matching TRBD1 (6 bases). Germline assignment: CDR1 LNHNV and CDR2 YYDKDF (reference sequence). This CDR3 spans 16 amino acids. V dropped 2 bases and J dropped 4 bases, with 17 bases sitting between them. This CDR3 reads CATSRSGAPGVYGYTF. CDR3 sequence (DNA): TGTGCCACCAGCAGATCGGGGGCGCCAGGGGTCTATGGCTACACCTTC.

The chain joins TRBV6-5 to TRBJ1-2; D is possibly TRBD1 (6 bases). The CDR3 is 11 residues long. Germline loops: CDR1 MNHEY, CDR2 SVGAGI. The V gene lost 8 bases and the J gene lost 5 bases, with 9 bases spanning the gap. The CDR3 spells CASGQLYGYTF. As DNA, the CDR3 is TGTGCCAGCGGACAGCTTTATGGCTACACCTTC.

This chain's CDR3 is CASSSSGALSYEQYF. The CDR3 bases are TGTGCCAGCAGCTCCAGCGGGGCCCTATCCTACGAGCAGTACTTC. This chain uses TRBV7-2 with TRBJ2-7; the match to TRBD2 covers 7 bases. CDR3 length: 15 residues. Germline CDR1 SGHTA, CDR2 FQGNSA. With V trimmed by 4 bases and J by 1 base, 7 bases remained unmatched. The variable domain in full, completed from reference TRBV7-2 and TRBJ2-7, reads GAGVSQSPSNKVTEKGKDVELRCDPISGHTALYWYRQSLGQGLEFLIYFQGNSAPDKSGLPSDRFSAERTGGSVSTLTIQRTQQEDSAVYLCASSSSGALSYEQYFGPGTRLTVT.

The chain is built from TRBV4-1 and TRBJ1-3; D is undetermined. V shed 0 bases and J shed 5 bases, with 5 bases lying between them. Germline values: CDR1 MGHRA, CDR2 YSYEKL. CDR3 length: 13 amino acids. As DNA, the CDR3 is TGCGCCAGCAGCCAAGATAGTCGAAACACCATATATTTT. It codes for CASSQDSRNTIYF.

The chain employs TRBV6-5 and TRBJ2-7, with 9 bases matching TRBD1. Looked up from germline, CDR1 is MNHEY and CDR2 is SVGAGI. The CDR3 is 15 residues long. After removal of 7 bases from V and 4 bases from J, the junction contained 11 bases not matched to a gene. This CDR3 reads CASTRTGELGYEQYF. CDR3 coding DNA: TGTGCCAGCACTAGGACAGGGGAATTAGGGTACGAGCAGTACTTC.

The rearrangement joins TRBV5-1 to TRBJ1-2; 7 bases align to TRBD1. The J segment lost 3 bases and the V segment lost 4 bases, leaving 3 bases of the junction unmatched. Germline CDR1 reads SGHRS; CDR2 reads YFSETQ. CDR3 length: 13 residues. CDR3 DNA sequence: TGCGCCAGCAGCCCAGGGGGTGACTATGGCTACACCTTC. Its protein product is CASSPGGDYGYTF. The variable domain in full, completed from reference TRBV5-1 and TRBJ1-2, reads KAGVTQTPRYLIKTRGQQVTLSCSPISGHRSVSWYQQTPGQGLQFLFEYFSETQRNKGNFPGRFSGRQFSNSRSEMNVSTLELGDSALYLCASSPGGDYGYTFGSGTRLTVV.

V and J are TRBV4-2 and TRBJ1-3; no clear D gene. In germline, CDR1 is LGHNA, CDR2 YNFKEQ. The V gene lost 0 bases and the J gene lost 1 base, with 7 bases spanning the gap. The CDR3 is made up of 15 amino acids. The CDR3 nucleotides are TGTGCCAGCAGCCAAGACCCCAGTTCTGGAAACACCATATATTTT. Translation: CASSQDPSSGNTIYF.

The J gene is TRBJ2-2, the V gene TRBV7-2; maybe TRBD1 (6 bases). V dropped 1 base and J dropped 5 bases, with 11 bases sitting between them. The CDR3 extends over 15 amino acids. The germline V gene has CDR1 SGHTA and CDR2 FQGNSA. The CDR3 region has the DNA TGTGCCAGCAGCTTAGTGGCAGGGGAAACCGGGGAGCTGTTTTTT. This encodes CASSLVAGETGELFF.

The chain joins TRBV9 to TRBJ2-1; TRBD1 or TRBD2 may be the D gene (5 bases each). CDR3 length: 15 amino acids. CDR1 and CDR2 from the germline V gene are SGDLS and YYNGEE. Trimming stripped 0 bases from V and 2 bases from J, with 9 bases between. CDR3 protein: CASSVARGTYNEQFF. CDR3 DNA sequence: TGTGCCAGCAGCGTAGCGAGGGGAACCTACAATGAGCAGTTCTTC.

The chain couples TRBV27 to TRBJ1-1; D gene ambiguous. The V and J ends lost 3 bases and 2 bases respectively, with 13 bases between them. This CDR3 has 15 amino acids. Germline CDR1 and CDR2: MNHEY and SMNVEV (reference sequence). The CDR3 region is CASSLVGGLNTEAFF. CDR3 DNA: TGTGCCAGCAGTTTGGTCGGAGGGCTCAACACTGAAGCTTTCTTT.

CDR3: CATSDRRLGYTF. CDR3 nucleotide sequence: TGTGCCACCAGTGATCGCCGGTTGGGCTACACCTTC. V is TRBV24-1 and J is TRBJ1-2; D is unclear. With 3 bases removed from V and 8 bases from J, the gap between germline ends came to 9 bases. CDR3 length equals 12 residues. CDR1 and CDR2 (germline): KGHDR, SFDVKD.